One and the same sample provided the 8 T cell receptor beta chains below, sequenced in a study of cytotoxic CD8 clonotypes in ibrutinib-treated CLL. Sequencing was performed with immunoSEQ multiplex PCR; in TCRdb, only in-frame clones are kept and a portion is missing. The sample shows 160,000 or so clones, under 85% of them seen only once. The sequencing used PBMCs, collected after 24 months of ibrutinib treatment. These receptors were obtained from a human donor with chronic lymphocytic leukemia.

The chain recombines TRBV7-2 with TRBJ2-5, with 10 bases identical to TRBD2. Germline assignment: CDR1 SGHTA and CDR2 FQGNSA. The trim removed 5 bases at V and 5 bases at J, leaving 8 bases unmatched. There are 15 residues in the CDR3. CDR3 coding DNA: TGTGCCAGCAGCCCTAATAGCGGGAGGATGGAGACCCAGTACTTC. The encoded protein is CASSPNSGRMETQYF. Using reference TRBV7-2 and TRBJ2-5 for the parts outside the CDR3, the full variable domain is GAGVSQSPSNKVTEKGKDVELRCDPISGHTALYWYRQSLGQGLEFLIYFQGNSAPDKSGLPSDRFSAERTGGSVSTLTIQRTQQEDSAVYLCASSPNSGRMETQYFGPGTRLLVL.

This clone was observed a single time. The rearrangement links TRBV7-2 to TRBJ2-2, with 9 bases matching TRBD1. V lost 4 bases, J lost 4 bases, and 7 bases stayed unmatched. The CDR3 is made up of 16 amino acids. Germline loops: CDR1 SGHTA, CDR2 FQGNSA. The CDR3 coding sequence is TGTGCCAGCAGCTGGCCGACAGGGGGGACCACCGGGGAGCTGTTTTTT. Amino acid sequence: CASSWPTGGTTGELFF.

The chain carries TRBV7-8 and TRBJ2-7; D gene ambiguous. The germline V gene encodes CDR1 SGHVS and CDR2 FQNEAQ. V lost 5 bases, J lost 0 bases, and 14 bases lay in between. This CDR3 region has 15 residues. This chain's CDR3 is CASSRLGLPSYEQYF. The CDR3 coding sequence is TGTGCCAGCAGCCGCCTGGGTCTTCCCTCCTACGAGCAGTACTTC.

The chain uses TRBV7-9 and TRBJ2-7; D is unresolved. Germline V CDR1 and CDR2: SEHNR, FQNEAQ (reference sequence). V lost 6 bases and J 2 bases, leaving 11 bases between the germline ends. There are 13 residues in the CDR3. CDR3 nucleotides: TGTGCCAGCAGTCGTATAGCCCCCTACGAGCAGTACTTC. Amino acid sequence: CASSRIAPYEQYF.

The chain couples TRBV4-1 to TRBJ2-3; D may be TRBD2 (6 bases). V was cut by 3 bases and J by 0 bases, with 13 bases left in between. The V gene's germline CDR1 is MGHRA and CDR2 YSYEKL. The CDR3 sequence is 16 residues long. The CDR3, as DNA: TGCGCCAGCAGCCAGAGGGCGGGACCTAGCACAGATACGCAGTATTTT. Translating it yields CASSQRAGPSTDTQYF.

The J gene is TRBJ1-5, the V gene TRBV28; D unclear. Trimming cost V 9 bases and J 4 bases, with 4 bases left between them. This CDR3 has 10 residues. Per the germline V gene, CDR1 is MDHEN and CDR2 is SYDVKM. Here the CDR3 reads CASGNQPQHF. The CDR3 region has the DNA TGTGCCAGTGGGAATCAGCCCCAGCATTTT.

This CDR3 is CASSPSHGNTGELFF. For the CDR3, the DNA is TGTGCCAGCAGCCCCAGTCACGGAAACACCGGGGAGCTGTTTTTT. The chain joins TRBV21-1 to TRBJ2-2. TRBV21-1 is labeled a pseudogene. The CDR3 contains 15 residues.

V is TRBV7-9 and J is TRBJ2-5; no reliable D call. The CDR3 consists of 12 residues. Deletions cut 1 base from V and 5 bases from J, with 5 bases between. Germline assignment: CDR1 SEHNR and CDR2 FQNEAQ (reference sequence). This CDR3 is CASSLGVETQYF. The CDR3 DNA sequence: TGTGCCAGCAGCTTAGGTGTGGAGACCCAGTACTTC.